This TCR beta chain was observed in a study of blood T cell repertoires in COVID-19. Study at large: The United States, Italy and Spain provided the acute and convalescent COVID-19 samples. Nucleic acid was either cDNA or gDNA, and it came from T cells, B-cell-depleted T cells, or PBMCs.

Per the original data handling: The assay estimated nucleated cells by amplifying reference gene primers. Clones were read by immunoSEQ multiplex PCR, and TCRdb kept only the in-frame ones, dropping some. That table supplies the V and J calls and clone size; D and trimming were determined from the DNA. The data show around 190,000 clones, roughly 90% seen once. The CDR3 is 13 residues long. The germline CDR1 and CDR2 sequences are MDHEN and SYDVKM. V lost 5 bases to trimming and J lost 4 bases; unmatched junction nucleotides: 3. This TCR derives from a man aged 50 to 60 with COVID-19, enrolled during active disease. The V call is TRBV28, the J call TRBJ1-2; 8 positions match TRBD1. What was sequenced was peripheral blood. CDR3 coding DNA: TGTGCCAGCAGTCACGGACAGGGCTATGGCTACACCTTC. Residues: CASSHGQGYGYTF.